This T cell receptor beta chain was sequenced for a study of T cells after yellow fever vaccination. General study points: Almost no vaccine-responding clonotypes were detectable in day 0 sorted memory subsets.

The CDR3 spans 14 residues. V shed 3 bases and J shed 2 bases, with 7 bases lying between them. Germline-derived CDR1 and CDR2 are LNHNV and YYDKDF (reference sequence). This clonotype was seen ten or more times. From the 5' RACE reads, TCRdb called clonotypes with MiXCR, one entry per CDR3 protein. The table includes under 50,000 distinct CDR3 sequences, roughly 6.4% detected once. This receptor was identified in a man aged 25-45 years who received the YFV17D yellow fever vaccine. The V and J genes are TRBV15 and TRBJ1-4; maybe TRBD1 (5 bases). The material was PBMCs, either bulk or a sorted T-cell subset (CD4+, CD8+, memory, or dextramer-sorted; not recorded which), obtained 45 days after the yellow fever booster vaccination. CDR3 sequence: CATSRGETNEKLFF. In nucleotides, the CDR3 is TGTGCCACCAGCAGGGGGGAGACTAATGAAAAACTGTTTTTT. Filled out from reference TRBV15 and TRBJ1-4, the complete variable domain reads DAMVIQNPRYQVTQFGKPVTLSCSQTLNHNVMYWYQQKSSQAPKLLFHYYDKDFNNEADTPDNFQSRRPNTSFCFLDIRSPGLGDTAMYLCATSRGETNEKLFFGSGTQLSVL.